Detailed here is one T cell receptor beta chain. This clonotype was seen many times. What this receptor recognizes is not known. No much larger clone is present one base from it, and per-base qualities are unavailable. The sample is drawn from a study of HIV-infected children after antiretroviral therapy interruption (dated by TCRdb to between 2019 and 2020). Regarding the study in general: Eight children, all with CD4+ count above 500 and viral load below 50 copies/ml, were included, of whom four were on planned treatment interruption and four were on continuous treatment. In the interruption arm, samples were obtained at week 0, week 12, end of interruption (week 24 or 48), and about 3 years after study end. For the continuous-treatment arm, samples from the corresponding weeks 0, 48 and 150 were analyzed. Recorded exposure to EBV and CMV was present in most of the participating children. Alongside measurements of thymic output, the study compared TCR repertoires of children on planned treatment interruption with TCR repertoires of children on continuous antiretroviral treatment. The interruption group had a median age of approximately 9.8 years, compared with around 8 years in the continuous treatment group. Findings and caveats that apply to the study as a whole: The low number of patients is regarded as a limitation, and the data should be interpreted with caution. An increase in the naive CD4+ Gini coefficient was observed by the end of treatment interruption, suggesting clonal expansion, and a return to baseline was observed by 3 years. In naive CD4+ repertoires of PTI patients, reduced CDR3 sharing between time points was observed after interruption began, whereas many sequences were found to be shared between end of interruption and 3 years later. Sorted CD45RA+ naive cells might include minor non-naive CD45RA+ populations such as EMRA or stem memory cells.

Preparation of the library involved 3' RACE. TCR libraries were built from RNA using a 3' RACE protocol with unique molecular identifiers to correct PCR amplification bias. Up to about 12 amplicon libraries were pooled and sequenced on an Illumina MiSeq with v2 2x250 paired-end chemistry. Regarding the original processing steps: Decombinator was used to process the reads, assigning V and J genes and CDR3 and applying barcode-based correction of errors and PCR bias. Before the Gini coefficient was calculated with the R ineq package, repertoires were subsampled to the same depth. Three approaches were used to assess CDR3 similarity: GLIPH, Hamming distance and a shared triplet metric. TCRdb applied fastp at Q25 and MiXCR to the public reads, then kept only in-frame beta chains. Entries are consolidated by CDR3 protein sequence, retaining the most common genes and DNA. TCRdb assigned the V and J calls; the authors' analysis was not used. The sample data list 90,000 or so distinct CDR3 sequences, and 6% to 8.5% of these were observed just once. The leading ten clones occupy 0.85% to 1.3% of the sample.

Spanning cysteine to phenylalanine, the CDR3 consists of 12 amino acids. Only the CDR3 part of the read is kept: 36 bases, read in frame from the first base. V gives up 2 bases and J gives up 5 bases, and the segment between their germline ends measures 4 bases. According to the study, the label for this sample's treatment or condition signals: PENTA 11 planned treatment interruption arm or continuous ART arm. The participants were children from the United Kingdom between 2 and 15 years old who had been on ART with at least three drugs for 24 weeks or longer. Cryopreserved PBMCs with at least 5 million viable cells were required; a few candidate patients were excluded for low viable PBMC yield. Using a FACSAria III cell sorter, naive CD4+ CD45RA+ CD45RO- T cells were FACS-sorted out of thawed PBMCs. After sorting, cells were fixed, and RNA was extracted with the RNeasy FFPE kit and then with the RNeasy Micro kit.

The chain was built from TRBV12-3 or TRBV12-4 and TRBJ1-5; the D gene is not confidently resolved. Sequencing used CD45RA+ CD4+ T cells from PBMCs, pooled from several time points, obtained from a donor given antiretroviral therapy, either interrupted or continuous. The sample's cell subset or site label, decoded: naive CD4+ CD45RA+ CD45RO- T cells. The receptor was derived from a pool of human donors with HIV. Read as DNA, the sequence is TGTGCCAGCAGTTTACGCGATCAGCCCCAGCATTTT. This encodes CASSLRDQPQHF.